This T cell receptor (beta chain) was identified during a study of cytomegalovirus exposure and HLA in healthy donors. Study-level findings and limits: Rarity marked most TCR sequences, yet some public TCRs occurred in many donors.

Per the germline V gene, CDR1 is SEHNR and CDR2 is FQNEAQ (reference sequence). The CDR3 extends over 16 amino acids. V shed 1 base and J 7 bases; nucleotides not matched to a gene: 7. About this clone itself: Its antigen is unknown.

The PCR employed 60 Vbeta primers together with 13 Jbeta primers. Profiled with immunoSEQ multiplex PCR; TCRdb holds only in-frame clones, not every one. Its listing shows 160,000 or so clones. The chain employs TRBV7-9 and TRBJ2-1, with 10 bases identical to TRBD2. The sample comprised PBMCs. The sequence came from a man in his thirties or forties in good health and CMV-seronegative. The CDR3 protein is CASSLVGSGRKNEQFF. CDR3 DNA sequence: TGTGCCAGCAGCTTAGTTGGTAGCGGGAGGAAAAATGAGCAGTTCTTC. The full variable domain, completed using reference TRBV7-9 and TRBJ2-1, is DTGVSQNPRHKITKRGQNVTFRCDPISEHNRLYWYRQTLGQGPEFLTYFQNEAQLEKSRLLSDRFSAERPKGSFSTLEIQRTEQGDSAMYLCASSLVGSGRKNEQFFGPGTRLTVL.